This passage covers 2 T cell receptor beta chains from one sample sequenced in a study of shared clonotypes between healthy human individuals. Positive CCR7 selection of CD45RO-negative cells yielded the naive CD8 cells, and terminally differentiated effector memory CD45RA+ cells were excluded. Produced via immunoSEQ multiplex PCR; TCRdb's table is partial and in-frame only. The sample gives roughly 770,000 clones, 90% to 98% of which show up once; about 0.22% is in the top ten. Sequenced input: naive CD8+ T cells sorted from blood. These receptor sequences come from a man younger than 40 in good health.

On this clone: The sample contains more than one DNA sequence encoding this CDR3. This chain connects TRBV4-1 to TRBJ2-7; 10 bases line up with TRBD2. V gave up 1 base and J gave up 4 bases; unmatched junction bases: 4. Germline-derived CDR1 and CDR2 are MGHRA and YSYEKL. The length of the CDR3 is 15 residues. The CDR3 DNA reads as TGCGCCAGCAGCCAAGGGCCTAGCGGGAGTTACGAGCAGTACTTC. Protein: CASSQGPSGSYEQYF.

The chain links TRBV7-7 to TRBJ1-1; D ambiguous. Germline V CDR1 and CDR2: SSHAT, FNYEAQ (reference sequence). V lost 7 bases, J lost 7 bases, and 10 bases lay in between. The length of the CDR3 is 11 residues. The CDR3 DNA is TGTGCCAGCATTCTGGGCAATGAAGCTTTCTTT. As protein: CASILGNEAFF.